This is a list of T cell receptor beta chains from one sample in a study of T cell responses to AZD1222 COVID-19 vaccine. Assay used: immunoSEQ multiplex PCR; TCRdb lists only in-frame clones, some missing. The profile shows 100,000 to 150,000 clones, about 87% of them singletons. This specimen was peripheral blood, taken on day 0 of AZD1222 vaccination. The receptor source for this set is an adult in good health. Both conserved end residues are part of each CDR3. The order of the fields is V gene, J gene, CDR3 protein.

>TRBV15|TRBJ1-1
CATSRESAQNTEAFF
>TRBV7-3|TRBJ2-2
CASSLSGQGGTGELFF
>TRBV5-1|TRBJ2-3
CASRGAGATTDTQYF
>TRBV5-1|TRBJ1-4
CASSLGGANEKLFF
>TRBV29-1|TRBJ1-4
CSVGSGANEKLFF
>TRBV19|TRBJ1-1
CASSMQGGTEAFF
>TRBV5-1|TRBJ1-3
CASRAAGTSGNTIYF
>TRBV5-1|TRBJ2-5
CASSETQETQYF
>TRBV3-1/TRBV3-2|TRBJ1-3
CASSLGTSEGTIYF
>TRBV7-9|TRBJ2-3
CASSPADPGTDTQYF
>TRBV28|TRBJ1-5
CASKTLPNQPQHF
>TRBV5-6|TRBJ1-1
CASSLQMDRNTEAFF
>TRBV3-1/TRBV3-2|TRBJ1-2
CASSQGGYGENYGYTF
>TRBV11-2|TRBJ1-5
CASSPGTGNQPQHF
>TRBV2|TRBJ1-1
CASSEGGRVDTEAFF
>TRBV27|TRBJ2-1
CASSLWEANEQFF
>TRBV7-8|TRBJ1-2
CASSAAANSRRYTF
>TRBV6-5|TRBJ1-2
CASSPDTSYGYTF
>TRBV9|TRBJ1-3
CASSVGLGNTIYF
>TRBV6-5|TRBJ1-2
CAIGQPSRNGYTF
>TRBV4-1|TRBJ1-6
CASSQAQGQGASNSPLHF
>TRBV18|TRBJ1-6
CASSRGDSPLHF
>TRBV28|TRBJ2-7
CASSLGTSGSYEQYF
>TRBV6-2/TRBV6-3|TRBJ2-5
CASSYSTTRETQYF
>TRBV7-2|TRBJ1-4
CASSIQGLENEKLFF
>TRBV19|TRBJ1-1
CASSFRRGVTEAFF
>TRBV6-6|TRBJ1-2
CASSRQAYGYTF
>TRBV5-1|TRBJ2-1
CASSLRGDRGRNEQFF
>TRBV9|TRBJ2-2
CASSVGTENTGELFF
>TRBV6-2/TRBV6-3|TRBJ2-7
CASSPFNEQYF
>TRBV18|TRBJ1-5
CASSPNLVSNQPQHF
>TRBV19|TRBJ2-1
CASSTLGTGMVQFF
>TRBV18|TRBJ2-5
CASSPGELQGTQYF
>TRBV9|TRBJ1-2
CASSVVIGNYGYTF
>TRBV30|TRBJ1-5
CAWSRDSVSKQPQHF